One and the same sample provided the 3 T cell receptor beta chains below, sequenced in a study of blood T cell repertoires in COVID-19 (dated by TCRdb to about 2020). The library was obtained by the immunoSEQ multiplex PCR assay. As stored in TCRdb, this immuneACCESS dataset retains in-frame rearrangements with V and J assigned. A fraction of the clones does not appear; measured against another copy, unresolved V genes explain less than half of the discrepancy, and the remainder lacks a known reason. For this sample there are approximately 300,000 clones; 80% to 95% appear just once. The ten largest clones represent approximately 6.8% of the sample. Sequenced: peripheral blood. The receptors stem from a woman in her 30s with COVID-19, enrolled during active disease.

The chain links TRBV5-8 to TRBJ2-7; TRBD2 agrees at 13 bases. CDR3 size: 18 residues. V was clipped by 1 base and J by 3 bases; unmatched bases: 10. Germline assignment: CDR1 SGHTS and CDR2 YDEGEE. The CDR3 region is CASSLIRLGTSGNYEQYF. CDR3 DNA sequence: TGTGCCAGCAGCTTGATCCGTCTTGGGACTAGCGGGAACTACGAGCAGTACTTC.

The CDR3 bases are TGTGCCAGTAGTAGTGGGTTCCGCGTGGGGAGAAATCAGCCCCAGCATTTT. It yields the protein CASSSGFRVGRNQPQHF. V is TRBV19 and J is TRBJ1-5; D unresolved. V was shortened by 4 bases and J by 4 bases, with 20 bases between the two germline ends. The CDR3 loop spans 17 amino acids. Germline assignment: CDR1 LNHDA and CDR2 SQIVND (reference sequence).

CDR3 nucleotide sequence: TGTGCCAGCAGCGAATCCGGGACAGGTGACCCCTACGAGCAGTACTTC. The encoded protein is CASSESGTGDPYEQYF. The chain uses TRBV4-2 and TRBJ2-7; 8 nucleotides line up with TRBD1. The V gene end was trimmed by 5 bases and the J gene end by 2 bases; junction bases not matched to a gene: 11. Germline CDR1 reads LGHNA; CDR2 reads YNFKEQ. The CDR3 loop spans 16 amino acids.